This T cell receptor (beta chain) was found in a study of cytomegalovirus exposure and HLA in healthy donors. Trimming removed 5 bases at V and 6 bases at J, with 19 bases between. In germline, CDR1 is SGHVS, CDR2 FQNEAQ. The CDR3 covers 15 residues. Repertoires were generated with immunoSEQ multiplex PCR, while TCRdb's copy carries only in-frame clones and drops some. The repertoire holds some 230,000 clones, with about 90% as singletons. Separate from the roughly 670-subject first cohort, the approximately 120-subject validation cohort was the one that the donors belonged to. This TCR came from a woman aged 18-29 years in good health and CMV-seronegative. The sample comprised PBMCs. The rearrangement links TRBV7-8 to TRBJ1-2; D unresolved. The CDR3 DNA sequence: TGTGCCAGCAGCCCGGCCTTTCAGACGGGTGATGGCTACACCTTC. This encodes CASSPAFQTGDGYTF. Based on the CDR3 plus reference TRBV7-8 and TRBJ1-2, the full variable domain is GAGVSQSPRYKVAKRGQDVALRCDPISGHVSLFWYQQALGQGPEFLTYFQNEAQLDKSGLPSDRFFAERPEGSVSTLKIQRTQQEDSAVYLCASSPAFQTGDGYTFGSGTRLTVV.